The 10 T cell receptor beta chains presented below share a single source sample, sequenced in a study of patients and donors after allogeneic stem cell transplantation. MiXCR, applied by TCRdb to the RT-PCR reads, yields one record per CDR3 protein. In the table there are about a million distinct CDR3 sequences, 18% of which are singletons. The sample taken for sequencing was blood, either unsorted or a sorted T cell fraction (not recorded which). The receptors derive from a human donor who was either an allogeneic HSCT recipient or a stem cell or donor lymphocyte infusion donor (not recorded which). It is not recorded whose cells these are; they may come from a transplant donor.

This clonotype was observed at least ten times. V and J are TRBV12-3 or TRBV12-4 and TRBJ2-1, with 9 bases lining up with TRBD1. Trimming at V came to 6 bases and at J to 0 bases, leaving 6 bases not matched to a gene. This CDR3 has 16 amino acids. The CDR3 DNA sequence: TGTGCCAGCAGATCAACGGGACAGGGCTCCTACAATGAGCAGTTCTTC. Amino acids: CASRSTGQGSYNEQFF.

This clonotype came up a few times. CDR3 sequence (DNA): TGCGCCAGCAGCCCCGCTAGCGGGAGCACAGATACGCAGTATTTT. It specifies CASSPASGSTDTQYF. The rearrangement uses TRBV5-1 and TRBJ2-3; TRBD2 matches at 8 bases. The CDR3 consists of 15 residues. V was pared by 4 bases and J by 0 bases, with 4 bases of the junction left unmatched. Germline CDR1 reads SGHRS; CDR2 reads YFSETQ.

In this sample, this clonotype turned up many times. The V gene is TRBV29-1, the J gene TRBJ2-1; TRBD2 matches 7 bases. The CDR3 totals 15 residues. Germline trimming cut 6 bases from V and 3 bases from J; bases unmatched to any gene: 11. The germline CDR1 and CDR2 sequences are SQVTM and ANQGSEA. The CDR3 loop reads CSVDHLAESYNEQFF. The CDR3 DNA is TGCAGCGTGGACCACCTAGCGGAAAGCTACAATGAGCAGTTCTTC.

This clonotype was detected only a few times. The gene calls are TRBV6-5 and TRBJ1-6; no definite D call. V gave up 0 bases and J gave up 8 bases, with 8 bases separating them. In germline, CDR1 is MNHEY, CDR2 SVGAGI. The CDR3 length is 14 residues. The CDR3 sequence: CASSYSTADSPLHF. CDR3 in DNA: TGTGCCAGCAGTTACTCGACGGCGGATTCACCCCTCCACTTT.

The chain carries TRBV10-3 and TRBJ2-7, with 7 bases lining up with TRBD2. Losses at the gene ends were 3 bases for V and 6 bases for J; bases not matched to a gene: 14. The CDR3 sequence is 16 residues long. The germline V gene encodes CDR1 ENHRY and CDR2 SYGVKD. The CDR3: CAISDPTSEAFSEQYF. CDR3 DNA: TGTGCCATCAGTGACCCAACTAGCGAAGCCTTTTCCGAGCAGTACTTC.

The rearrangement joins TRBV20-1 to TRBJ1-1, with a tentative D call TRBD1 (5 bases). The CDR3 length is 16 residues. V was trimmed by 0 bases and J by 4 bases, leaving 18 bases between them. The germline CDR1 and CDR2 sequences are DFQATT and SNEGSKA (reference sequence). The CDR3 region is CSAREIRPPQGTEAFF. The CDR3 bases are TGCAGTGCTAGAGAAATAAGGCCCCCGCAGGGCACTGAAGCTTTCTTT.

The J gene is TRBJ1-1, the V gene TRBV5-6; D is unresolved. The CDR3 loop spans 13 amino acids. Trimming took off 6 bases at V and 6 bases at J, with 15 bases between the two ends. Germline V CDR1 and CDR2: SGHDT, YYEEEE. DNA for the CDR3: TGTGCCAGCAATGGCGGGGAGCTCGCTGAAGCTTTCTTT. This translates into CASNGGELAEAFF.

The chain uses TRBV24-1 and TRBJ2-1; D possibly corresponds to TRBD1 (6 bases). CDR1 and CDR2 (germline): KGHDR, SFDVKD. The ends were cut back, 4 bases at V and 0 bases at J, with 12 bases in the middle. This CDR3 contains 16 residues. The CDR3 reads CATSEPRGSSYNEQFF. CDR3 DNA sequence: TGTGCCACCAGTGAACCCAGGGGTAGCTCCTACAATGAGCAGTTCTTC.

This clonotype was recorded a few times. The genes are TRBV15 and TRBJ2-6; D gene uncertain. Germline CDR1 reads LNHNV; CDR2 reads YYDKDF (reference sequence). The CDR3 totals 15 residues. V lost 6 bases and J 0 bases, leaving 9 bases between the germline ends. CDR3: CATRGRASGANVLTF. The CDR3 bases are TGTGCCACCAGGGGCCGGGCCTCTGGGGCCAACGTCCTGACTTTC. Combining the CDR3 with reference TRBV15 and TRBJ2-6 gives the whole variable domain DAMVIQNPRYQVTQFGKPVTLSCSQTLNHNVMYWYQQKSSQAPKLLFHYYDKDFNNEADTPDNFQSRRPNTSFCFLDIRSPGLGDTAMYLCATRGRASGANVLTFGAGSRLTVL.

This clonotype was detected a few times. This chain joins TRBV12-3 or TRBV12-4 and TRBJ2-1; 12 nucleotides line up with TRBD2. V was clipped by 4 bases and J by 3 bases; unmatched bases: 4. The CDR3 spans 16 residues. The CDR3 DNA is TGTGCCAGCAGTTACCGACTAGCGGGAGTCTACAATGAGCAGTTCTTC. Amino acids: CASSYRLAGVYNEQFF.